These 2 T cell receptor beta chains were sequenced from one sample in a study of shared clonotypes between healthy human individuals. Libraries were prepared by immunoSEQ multiplex PCR; TCRdb keeps only in-frame clonotypes and omits some of them. The sample has millions of clones; over 85% are singletons. Sequenced sample: naive CD4+ T cells sorted from blood. The subset: CD45RA+ positively selected. The receptors were gathered from a man younger than 30 in good health.

The chain has TRBV5-1 and TRBJ2-5, with TRBD2 as a possible D gene (5 bases). This CDR3 is 14 amino acids long. Germline CDR1 and CDR2: SGHRS and YFSETQ. V lost 0 bases to trimming and J lost 5 bases, with 11 bases between them. For the CDR3, the DNA is TGCGCCAGCAGCTTGGGGAAACAGCGGGAGACCCAGTACTTC. It encodes CASSLGKQRETQYF.

CDR3 loop: CASSLVTVLPAQYF. The CDR3 DNA reads as TGTGCCAGCAGCTTAGTGACAGTATTGCCGGCCCAGTACTTC. The chain joins TRBV7-2 to TRBJ2-5; D possibly corresponds to TRBD1 (5 bases). Germline CDR1 and CDR2: SGHTA and FQGNSA. The V and J ends lost 1 base and 9 bases respectively, with 15 bases between them. The CDR3 is 14 residues long.